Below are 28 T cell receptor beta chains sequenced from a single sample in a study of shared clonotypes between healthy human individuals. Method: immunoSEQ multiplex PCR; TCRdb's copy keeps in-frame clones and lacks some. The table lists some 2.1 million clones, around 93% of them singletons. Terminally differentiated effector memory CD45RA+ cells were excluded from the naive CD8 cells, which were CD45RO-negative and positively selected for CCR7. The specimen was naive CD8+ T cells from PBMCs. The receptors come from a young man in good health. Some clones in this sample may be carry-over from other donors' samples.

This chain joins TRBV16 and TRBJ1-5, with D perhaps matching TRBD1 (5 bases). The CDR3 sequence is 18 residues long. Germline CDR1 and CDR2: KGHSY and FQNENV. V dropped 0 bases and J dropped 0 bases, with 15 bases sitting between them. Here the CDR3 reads CASSQSARVGYSNQPQHF. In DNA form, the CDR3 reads TGTGCCAGCAGCCAATCGGCCAGGGTAGGATATAGCAATCAGCCCCAGCATTTT.

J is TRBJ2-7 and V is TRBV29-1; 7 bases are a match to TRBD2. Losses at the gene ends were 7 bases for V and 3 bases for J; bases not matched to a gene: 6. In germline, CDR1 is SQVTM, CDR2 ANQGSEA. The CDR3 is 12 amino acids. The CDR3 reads CSARAGIYEQYF. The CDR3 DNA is TGCAGCGCCCGAGCGGGGATCTACGAGCAGTACTTC.

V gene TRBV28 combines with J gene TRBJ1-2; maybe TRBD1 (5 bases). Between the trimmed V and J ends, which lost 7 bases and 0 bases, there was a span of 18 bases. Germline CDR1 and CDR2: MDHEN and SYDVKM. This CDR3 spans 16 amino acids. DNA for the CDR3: TGTGCCAGCACCCCCCCCGGGGGGAACGCTAACTATGGCTACACCTTC. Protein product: CASTPPGGNANYGYTF.

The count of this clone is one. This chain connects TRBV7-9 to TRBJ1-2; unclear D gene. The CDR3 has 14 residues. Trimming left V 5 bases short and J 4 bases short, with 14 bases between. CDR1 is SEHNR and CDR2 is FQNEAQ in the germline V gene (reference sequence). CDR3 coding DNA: TGTGCCAGCAGCGCACGTGCAGACCCCTATGGCTACACCTTC. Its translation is CASSARADPYGYTF.

CDR3 sequence reads: CASSPGTFYEQYF. The CDR3 DNA follows: TGTGCCAGCAGCCCCGGGACTTTCTACGAGCAGTACTTC. The V and J genes are TRBV5-5 and TRBJ2-7; a weak D match, TRBD2 (6 bases). The ends were cut back, 4 bases at V and 3 bases at J, with 11 bases in the middle. The CDR3 length is 13 residues. Germline V CDR1 and CDR2: SGHKS, YYEKEE (reference sequence). Looking up the rest from reference TRBV5-5 and TRBJ2-7 gives the full variable domain: DAGVTQSPTHLIKTRGQQVTLRCSPISGHKSVSWYQQVLGQGPQFIFQYYEKEERGRGNFPDRFSARQFPNYSSELNVNALLLGDSALYLCASSPGTFYEQYFGPGTRLTVT.

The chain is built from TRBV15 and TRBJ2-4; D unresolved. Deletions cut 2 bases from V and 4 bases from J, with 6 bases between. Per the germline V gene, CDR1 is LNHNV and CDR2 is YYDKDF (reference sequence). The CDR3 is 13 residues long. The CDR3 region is CATSRSPKNIQYF. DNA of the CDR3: TGTGCCACCAGCAGATCCCCGAAAAACATTCAGTACTTC.

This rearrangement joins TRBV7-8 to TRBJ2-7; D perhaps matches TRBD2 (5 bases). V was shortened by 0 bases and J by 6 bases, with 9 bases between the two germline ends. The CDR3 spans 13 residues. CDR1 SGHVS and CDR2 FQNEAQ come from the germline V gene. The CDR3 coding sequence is TGTGCCAGCAGCTTAGCGGGAGCTCGCGAGCAGTACTTC. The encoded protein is CASSLAGAREQYF.

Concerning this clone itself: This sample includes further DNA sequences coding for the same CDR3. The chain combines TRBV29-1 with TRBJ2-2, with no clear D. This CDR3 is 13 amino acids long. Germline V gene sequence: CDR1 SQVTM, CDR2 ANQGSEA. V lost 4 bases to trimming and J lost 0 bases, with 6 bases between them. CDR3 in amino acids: CSVVPANTGELFF. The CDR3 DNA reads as TGCAGCGTTGTACCTGCGAACACCGGGGAGCTGTTTTTT.

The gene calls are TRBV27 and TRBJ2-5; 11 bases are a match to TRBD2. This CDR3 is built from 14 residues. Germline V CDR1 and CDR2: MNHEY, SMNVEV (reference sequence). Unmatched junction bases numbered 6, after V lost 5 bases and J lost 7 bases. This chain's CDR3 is CASSPTGTSGTQYF. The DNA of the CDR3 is TGTGCCAGCAGTCCGACCGGGACTAGCGGGACCCAGTACTTC.

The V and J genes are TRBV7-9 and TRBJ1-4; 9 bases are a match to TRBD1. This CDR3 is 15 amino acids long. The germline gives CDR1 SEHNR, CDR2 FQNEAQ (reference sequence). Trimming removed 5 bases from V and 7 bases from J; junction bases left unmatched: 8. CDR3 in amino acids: CASSPGQGRGEKLFF. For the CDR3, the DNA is TGTGCCAGCAGCCCAGGACAGGGGAGGGGTGAAAAACTGTTTTTT. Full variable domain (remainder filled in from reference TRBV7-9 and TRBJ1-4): DTGVSQNPRHKITKRGQNVTFRCDPISEHNRLYWYRQTLGQGPEFLTYFQNEAQLEKSRLLSDRFSAERPKGSFSTLEIQRTEQGDSAMYLCASSPGQGRGEKLFFGSGTQLSVL.

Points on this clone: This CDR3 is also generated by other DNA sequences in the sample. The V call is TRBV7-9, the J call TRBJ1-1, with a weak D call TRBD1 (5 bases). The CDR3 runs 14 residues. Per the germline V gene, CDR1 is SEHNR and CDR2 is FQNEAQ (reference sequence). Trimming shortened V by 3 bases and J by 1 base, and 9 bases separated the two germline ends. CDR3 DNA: TGTGCCAGCAGCTTGACAGAGACGAACACTGAAGCTTTCTTT. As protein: CASSLTETNTEAFF. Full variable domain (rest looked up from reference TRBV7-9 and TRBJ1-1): DTGVSQNPRHKITKRGQNVTFRCDPISEHNRLYWYRQTLGQGPEFLTYFQNEAQLEKSRLLSDRFSAERPKGSFSTLEIQRTEQGDSAMYLCASSLTETNTEAFFGQGTRLTVV.

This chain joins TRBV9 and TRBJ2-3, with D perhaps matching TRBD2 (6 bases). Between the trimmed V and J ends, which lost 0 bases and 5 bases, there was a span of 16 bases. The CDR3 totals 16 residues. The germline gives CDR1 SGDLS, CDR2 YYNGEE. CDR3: CASSVGPAPGEDTQYF. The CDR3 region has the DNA TGTGCCAGCAGCGTAGGGCCAGCTCCGGGAGAAGATACGCAGTATTTT.

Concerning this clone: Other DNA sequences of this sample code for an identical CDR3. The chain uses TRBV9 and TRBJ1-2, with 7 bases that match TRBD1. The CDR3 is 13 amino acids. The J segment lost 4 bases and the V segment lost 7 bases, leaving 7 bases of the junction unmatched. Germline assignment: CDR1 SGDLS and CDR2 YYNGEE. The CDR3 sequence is CASAGGASYGYTF. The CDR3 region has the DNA TGTGCCAGCGCAGGGGGAGCGAGCTATGGCTACACCTTC.

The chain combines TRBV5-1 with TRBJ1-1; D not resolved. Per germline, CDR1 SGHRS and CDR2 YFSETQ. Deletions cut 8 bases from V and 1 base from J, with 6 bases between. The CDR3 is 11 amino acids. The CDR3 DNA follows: TGCGCCAGTCGGGGGAACACTGAAGCTTTCTTT. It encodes CASRGNTEAFF. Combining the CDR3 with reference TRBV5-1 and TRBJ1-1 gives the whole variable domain KAGVTQTPRYLIKTRGQQVTLSCSPISGHRSVSWYQQTPGQGLQFLFEYFSETQRNKGNFPGRFSGRQFSNSRSEMNVSTLELGDSALYLCASRGNTEAFFGQGTRLTVV.

CDR3: CASSPRLAGATYEQYF. The CDR3 DNA reads as TGTGCCAGCAGCCCCCGGTTAGCGGGAGCTACCTACGAGCAGTACTTC. The rearrangement uses TRBV21-1 and TRBJ2-7; TRBD2, as called in the table, went unchecked against the DNA. TRBV21-1 counts as a pseudogene. The CDR3 runs 16 residues.

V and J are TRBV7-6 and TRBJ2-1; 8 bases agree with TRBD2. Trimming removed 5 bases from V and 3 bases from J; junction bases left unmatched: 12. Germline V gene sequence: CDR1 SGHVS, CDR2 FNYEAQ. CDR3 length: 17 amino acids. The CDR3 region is CASSPRASGQFYNEQFF. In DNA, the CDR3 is TGTGCCAGCAGCCCCCGGGCTAGCGGGCAATTCTACAATGAGCAGTTCTTC.

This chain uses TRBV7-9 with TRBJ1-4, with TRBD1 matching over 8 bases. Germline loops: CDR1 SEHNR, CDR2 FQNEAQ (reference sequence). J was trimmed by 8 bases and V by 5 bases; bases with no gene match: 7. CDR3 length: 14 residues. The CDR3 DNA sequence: TGTGCCAGCAGCCCGCCGGACAGGGAAGAAAAACTGTTTTTT. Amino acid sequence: CASSPPDREEKLFF.

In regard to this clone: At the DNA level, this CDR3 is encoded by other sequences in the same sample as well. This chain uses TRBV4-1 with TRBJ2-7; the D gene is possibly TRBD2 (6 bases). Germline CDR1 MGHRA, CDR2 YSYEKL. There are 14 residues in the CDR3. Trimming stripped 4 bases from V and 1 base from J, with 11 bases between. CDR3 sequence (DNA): TGCGCCAGCAGCCCTGGGACTGCTTCCTACGAGCAGTACTTC. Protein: CASSPGTASYEQYF.

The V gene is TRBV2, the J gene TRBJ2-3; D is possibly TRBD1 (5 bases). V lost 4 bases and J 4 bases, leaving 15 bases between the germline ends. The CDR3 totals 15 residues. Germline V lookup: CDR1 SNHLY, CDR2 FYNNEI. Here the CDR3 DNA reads TGTGCCAGCAGTGTAACAGGCCCGGTGGCAGATACGCAGTATTTT. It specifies CASSVTGPVADTQYF.

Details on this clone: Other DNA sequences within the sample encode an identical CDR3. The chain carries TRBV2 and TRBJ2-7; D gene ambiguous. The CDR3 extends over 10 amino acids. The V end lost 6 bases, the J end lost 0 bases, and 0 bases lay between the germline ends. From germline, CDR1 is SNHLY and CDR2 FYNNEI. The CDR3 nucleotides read TGTGCCAGCAGCTCCTACGAGCAGTACTTC. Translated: CASSSYEQYF.

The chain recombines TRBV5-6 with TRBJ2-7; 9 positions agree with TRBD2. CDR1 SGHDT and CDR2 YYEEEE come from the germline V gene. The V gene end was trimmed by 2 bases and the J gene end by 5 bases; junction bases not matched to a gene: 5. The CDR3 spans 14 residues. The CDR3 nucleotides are TGTGCCAGCAGCTTCGGCGGGAGGGCCCACGAGCAGTACTTC. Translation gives CASSFGGRAHEQYF.

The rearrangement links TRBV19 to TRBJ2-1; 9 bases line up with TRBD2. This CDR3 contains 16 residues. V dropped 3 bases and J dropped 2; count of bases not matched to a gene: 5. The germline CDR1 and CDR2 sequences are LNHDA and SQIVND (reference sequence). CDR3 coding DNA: TGTGCCAGTAGTATGACGAGACTAGCGGCCTACAATGAGCAGTTCTTC. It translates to CASSMTRLAAYNEQFF. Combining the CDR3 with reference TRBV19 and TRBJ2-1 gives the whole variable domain DGGITQSPKYLFRKEGQNVTLSCEQNLNHDAMYWYRQDPGQGLRLIYYSQIVNDFQKGDIAEGYSVSREKKESFPLTVTSAQKNPTAFYLCASSMTRLAAYNEQFFGPGTRLTVL.

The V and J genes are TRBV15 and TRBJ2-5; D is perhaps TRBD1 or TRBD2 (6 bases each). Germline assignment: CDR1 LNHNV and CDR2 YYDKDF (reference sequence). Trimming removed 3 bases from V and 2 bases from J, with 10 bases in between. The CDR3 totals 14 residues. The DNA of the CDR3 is TGTGCCACCAGCAGCCGGGGGCAGCAAGAGACCCAGTACTTC. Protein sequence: CATSSRGQQETQYF. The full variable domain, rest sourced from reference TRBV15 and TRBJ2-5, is DAMVIQNPRYQVTQFGKPVTLSCSQTLNHNVMYWYQQKSSQAPKLLFHYYDKDFNNEADTPDNFQSRRPNTSFCFLDIRSPGLGDTAMYLCATSSRGQQETQYFGPGTRLLVL.

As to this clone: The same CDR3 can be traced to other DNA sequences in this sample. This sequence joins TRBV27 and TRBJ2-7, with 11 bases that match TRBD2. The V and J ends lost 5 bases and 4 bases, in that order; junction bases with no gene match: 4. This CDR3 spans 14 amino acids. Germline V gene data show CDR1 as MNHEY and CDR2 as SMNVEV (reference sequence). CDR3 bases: TGTGCCAGCAGTCTTACTAGCGGGAGTTACGAGCAGTACTTC. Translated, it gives CASSLTSGSYEQYF.

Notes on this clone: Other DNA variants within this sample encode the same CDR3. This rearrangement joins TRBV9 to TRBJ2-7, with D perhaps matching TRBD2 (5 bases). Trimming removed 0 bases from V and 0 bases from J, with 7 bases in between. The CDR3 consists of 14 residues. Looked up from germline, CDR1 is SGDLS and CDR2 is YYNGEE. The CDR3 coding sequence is TGTGCCAGCAGCGTAGGAGGGTCCTCCTACGAGCAGTACTTC. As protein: CASSVGGSSYEQYF.

For the CDR3, the DNA is TGCGCCAGCAGCTGGGGACAGGGGCTGGGCAAAAGTGGAGAGACCCAGTACTTC. Its protein product is CASSWGQGLGKSGETQYF. The rearrangement links TRBV5-1 to TRBJ2-5; 10 bases match TRBD1. The germline gives CDR1 SGHRS, CDR2 YFSETQ. This CDR3 region has 18 residues. Germline trimming cut 3 bases from V and 4 bases from J; bases unmatched to any gene: 15.

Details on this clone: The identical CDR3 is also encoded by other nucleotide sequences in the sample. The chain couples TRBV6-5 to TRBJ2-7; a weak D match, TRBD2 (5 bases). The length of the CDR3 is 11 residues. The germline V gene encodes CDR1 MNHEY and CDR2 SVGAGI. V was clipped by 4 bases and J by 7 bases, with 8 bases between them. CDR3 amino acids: CASSSGGEQYF. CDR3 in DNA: TGTGCCAGCAGTTCGGGCGGGGAGCAGTACTTC.

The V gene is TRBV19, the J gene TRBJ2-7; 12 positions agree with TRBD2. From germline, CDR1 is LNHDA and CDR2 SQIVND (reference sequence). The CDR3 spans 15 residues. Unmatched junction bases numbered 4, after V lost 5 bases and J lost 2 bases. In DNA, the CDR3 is TGTGCCAGTAGTCCGGGACTAGCGGGCGCCTACGAGCAGTACTTC. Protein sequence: CASSPGLAGAYEQYF. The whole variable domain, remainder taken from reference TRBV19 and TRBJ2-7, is DGGITQSPKYLFRKEGQNVTLSCEQNLNHDAMYWYRQDPGQGLRLIYYSQIVNDFQKGDIAEGYSVSREKKESFPLTVTSAQKNPTAFYLCASSPGLAGAYEQYFGPGTRLTVT.